This T cell receptor beta chain was observed in a study of monozygotic twins with inflammatory bowel disease. Study-wide findings and caveats: Concordant and discordant twins showed no difference in repertoire similarity, possibly from limited power.

In germline, CDR1 is LGHDT, CDR2 YNNKEL (reference sequence). CDR3 length: 14 residues. For this clonotype: The antigen is unknown.

Reanalyzing the 5' RACE reads, TCRdb keeps one entry per CDR3 protein, without DNA. In all, the sample yields 150,000 to 200,000 distinct CDR3 sequences. The TCR sequence derives from a human donor with ulcerative colitis or Crohn's disease, or a healthy co-twin of an affected twin (not recorded which). The sequencing input was blood. The chain is built from TRBV3-1 and TRBJ1-2; TCRdb indicates TRBD1, and absent DNA this call remains unverified. The CDR3 protein is CASSQGRVAWGYTF.